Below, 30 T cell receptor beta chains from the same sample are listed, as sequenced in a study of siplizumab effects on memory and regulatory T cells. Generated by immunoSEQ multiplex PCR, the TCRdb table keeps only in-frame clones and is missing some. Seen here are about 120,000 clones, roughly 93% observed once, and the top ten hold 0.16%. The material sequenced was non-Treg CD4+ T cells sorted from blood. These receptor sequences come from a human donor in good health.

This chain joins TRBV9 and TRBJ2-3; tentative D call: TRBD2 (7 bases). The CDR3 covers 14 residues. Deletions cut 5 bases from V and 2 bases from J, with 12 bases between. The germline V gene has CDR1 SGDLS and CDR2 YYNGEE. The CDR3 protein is CASRPGGHTDTQYF. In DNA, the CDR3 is TGTGCCAGCAGACCGGGGGGCCACACAGATACGCAGTATTTT.

The CDR3 protein is CASSPERGLGSKNIQYF. As DNA, the CDR3 is TGTGCCAGCAGTCCGGAACGTGGGCTAGGGTCCAAAAACATTCAGTACTTC. The V gene is TRBV28, the J gene TRBJ2-4, with D unclear. CDR3 length equals 17 residues. V was pared by 5 bases and J by 2 bases, with 19 bases between. Germline CDR1 MDHEN, CDR2 SYDVKM. The entire variable domain, with the rest obtained from reference TRBV28 and TRBJ2-4, is as follows: DVKVTQSSRYLVKRTGEKVFLECVQDMDHENMFWYRQDPGLGLRLIYFSYDVKMKEKGDIPEGYSVSREKKERFSLILESASTNQTSMYLCASSPERGLGSKNIQYFGAGTRLSVL.

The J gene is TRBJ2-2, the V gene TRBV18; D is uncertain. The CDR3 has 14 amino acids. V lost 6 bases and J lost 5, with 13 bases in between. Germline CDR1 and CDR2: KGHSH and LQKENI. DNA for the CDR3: TGTGCCAGCTCCCTGCCGGGCCAAACCGGGGAGCTGTTTTTT. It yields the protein CASSLPGQTGELFF.

The CDR3 region is CASKDRENQPQHF. The CDR3 region has the DNA TGTGCCAGCAAAGACAGGGAAAATCAGCCCCAGCATTTT. The chain recombines TRBV2 with TRBJ1-5; TRBD1 matches at 7 bases. This CDR3 region has 13 residues. Germline CDR1 and CDR2: SNHLY and FYNNEI. Germline trimming cut 7 bases from V and 4 bases from J; bases unmatched to any gene: 4.

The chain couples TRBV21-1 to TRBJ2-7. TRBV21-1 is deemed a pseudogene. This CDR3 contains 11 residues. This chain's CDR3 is CASSNGNEQYF. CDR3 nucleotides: TGTGCCAGCAGCAACGGCAACGAGCAGTACTTC.

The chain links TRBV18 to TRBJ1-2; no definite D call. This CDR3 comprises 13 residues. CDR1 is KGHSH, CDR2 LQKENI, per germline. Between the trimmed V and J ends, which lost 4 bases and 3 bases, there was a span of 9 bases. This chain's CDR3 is CASSHDTYYGYTF. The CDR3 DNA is TGTGCCAGCTCACATGACACTTACTATGGCTACACCTTC.

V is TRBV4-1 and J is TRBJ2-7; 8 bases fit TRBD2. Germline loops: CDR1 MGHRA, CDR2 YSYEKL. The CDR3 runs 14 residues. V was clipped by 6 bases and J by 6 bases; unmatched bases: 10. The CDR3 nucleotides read TGCGCCAGCAGTCTCGGCGGGAGGTCAAGCGAGCAGTACTTC. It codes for CASSLGGRSSEQYF.

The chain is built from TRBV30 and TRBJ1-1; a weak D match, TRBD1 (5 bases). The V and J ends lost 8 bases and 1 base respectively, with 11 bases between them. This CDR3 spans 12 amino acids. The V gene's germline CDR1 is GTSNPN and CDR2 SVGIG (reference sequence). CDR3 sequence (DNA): TGTGCCGCAGGACAACGGAACACTGAAGCTTTCTTT. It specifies CAAGQRNTEAFF.

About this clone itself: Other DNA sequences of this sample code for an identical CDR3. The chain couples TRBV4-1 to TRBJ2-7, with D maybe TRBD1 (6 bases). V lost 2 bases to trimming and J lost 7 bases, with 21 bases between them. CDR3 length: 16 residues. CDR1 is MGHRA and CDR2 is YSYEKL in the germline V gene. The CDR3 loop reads CASSQQGQLPGWEQYF. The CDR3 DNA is TGCGCCAGCAGCCAACAGGGGCAACTACCTGGGTGGGAGCAGTACTTC.

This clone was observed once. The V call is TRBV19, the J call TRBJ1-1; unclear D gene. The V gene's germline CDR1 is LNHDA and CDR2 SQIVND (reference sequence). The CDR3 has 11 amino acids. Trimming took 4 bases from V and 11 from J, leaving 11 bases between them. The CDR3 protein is CASSRAEGAFF. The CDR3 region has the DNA TGTGCCAGTAGTAGAGCCGAAGGCGCTTTCTTT.

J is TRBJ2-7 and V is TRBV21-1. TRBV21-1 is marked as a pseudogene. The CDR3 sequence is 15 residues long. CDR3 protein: CASPGVWDSSYEQYF. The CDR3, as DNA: TGTGCCAGCCCGGGCGTCTGGGATAGCTCCTACGAGCAGTACTTC.

The CDR3 loop reads CATSRRVQSGEKLFF. Here the CDR3 DNA reads TGTGCCACCAGCAGGCGTGTACAGTCGGGTGAAAAACTGTTTTTT. The V and J genes are TRBV15 and TRBJ1-4; D is unresolved. Germline assignment: CDR1 LNHNV and CDR2 YYDKDF (reference sequence). V was clipped by 3 bases and J by 7 bases, with 15 bases between them. This CDR3 has 15 residues.

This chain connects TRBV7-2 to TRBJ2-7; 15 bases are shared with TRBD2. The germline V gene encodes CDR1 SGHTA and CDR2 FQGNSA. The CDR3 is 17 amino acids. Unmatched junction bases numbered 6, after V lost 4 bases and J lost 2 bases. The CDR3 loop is CASSSRTSGGETYEQYF. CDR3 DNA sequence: TGTGCCAGCAGCTCGAGGACTAGCGGGGGGGAAACCTACGAGCAGTACTTC.

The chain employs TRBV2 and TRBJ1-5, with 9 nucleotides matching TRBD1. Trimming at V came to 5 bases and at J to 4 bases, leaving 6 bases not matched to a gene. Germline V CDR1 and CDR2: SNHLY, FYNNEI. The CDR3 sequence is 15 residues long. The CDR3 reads CASSQQGASNQPQHF. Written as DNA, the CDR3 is TGTGCCAGCAGTCAACAGGGGGCTTCGAATCAGCCCCAGCATTTT.

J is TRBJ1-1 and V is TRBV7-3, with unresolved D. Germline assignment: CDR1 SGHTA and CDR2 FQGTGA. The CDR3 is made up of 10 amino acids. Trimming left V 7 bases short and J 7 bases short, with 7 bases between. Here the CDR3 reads CASNLGEAFF. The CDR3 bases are TGTGCCAGCAACCTTGGTGAAGCTTTCTTT. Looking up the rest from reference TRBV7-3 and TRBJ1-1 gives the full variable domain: GAGVSQTPSNKVTEKGKYVELRCDPISGHTALYWYRQSLGQGPEFLIYFQGTGAADDSGLPNDRFFAVRPEGSVSTLKIQRTERGDSAVYLCASNLGEAFFGQGTRLTVV.

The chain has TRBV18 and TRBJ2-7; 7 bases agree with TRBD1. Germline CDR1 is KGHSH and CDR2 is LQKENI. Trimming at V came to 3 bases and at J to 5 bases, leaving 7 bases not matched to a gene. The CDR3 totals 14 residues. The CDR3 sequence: CASSPPNRGHEQYF. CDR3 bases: TGTGCCAGCTCACCGCCCAACAGGGGCCACGAGCAGTACTTC.

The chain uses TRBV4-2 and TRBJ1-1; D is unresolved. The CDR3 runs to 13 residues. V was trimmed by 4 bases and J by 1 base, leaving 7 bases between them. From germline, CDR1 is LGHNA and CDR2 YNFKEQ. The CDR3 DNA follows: TGTGCCAGCAGCCTAACACAGAACACTGAAGCTTTCTTT. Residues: CASSLTQNTEAFF.

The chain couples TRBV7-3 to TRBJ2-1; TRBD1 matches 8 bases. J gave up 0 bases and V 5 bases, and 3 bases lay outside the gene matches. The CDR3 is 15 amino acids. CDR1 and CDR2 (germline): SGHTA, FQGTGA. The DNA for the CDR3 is TGTGCCAGCAGCATAGACAGGGGCTCCTACAATGAGCAGTTCTTC. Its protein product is CASSIDRGSYNEQFF.

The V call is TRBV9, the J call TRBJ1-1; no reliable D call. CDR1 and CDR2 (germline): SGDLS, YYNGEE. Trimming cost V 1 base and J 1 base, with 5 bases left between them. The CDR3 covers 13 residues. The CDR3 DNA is TGTGCCAGCAGCGTAATAAGGAACACTGAAGCTTTCTTT. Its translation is CASSVIRNTEAFF.

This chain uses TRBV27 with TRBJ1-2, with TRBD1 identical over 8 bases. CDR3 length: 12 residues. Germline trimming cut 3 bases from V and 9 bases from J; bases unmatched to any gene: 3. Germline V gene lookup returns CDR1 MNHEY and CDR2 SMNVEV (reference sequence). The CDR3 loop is CASSFRGRSYTF. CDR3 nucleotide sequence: TGTGCCAGCAGTTTCAGGGGGCGTAGCTACACCTTC.

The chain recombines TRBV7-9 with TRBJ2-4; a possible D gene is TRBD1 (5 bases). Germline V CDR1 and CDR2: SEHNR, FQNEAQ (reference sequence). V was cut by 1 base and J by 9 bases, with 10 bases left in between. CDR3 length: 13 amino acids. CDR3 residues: CASSLVRVGIQYF. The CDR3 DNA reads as TGTGCCAGCAGCTTAGTCAGGGTTGGCATTCAGTACTTC.

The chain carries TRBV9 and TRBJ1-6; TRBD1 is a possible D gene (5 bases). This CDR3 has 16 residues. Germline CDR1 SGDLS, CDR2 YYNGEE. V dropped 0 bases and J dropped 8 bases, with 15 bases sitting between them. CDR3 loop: CASSVEARGVDSPLHF. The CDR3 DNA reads TGTGCCAGCAGCGTAGAGGCTAGGGGAGTGGATTCACCCCTCCACTTT.

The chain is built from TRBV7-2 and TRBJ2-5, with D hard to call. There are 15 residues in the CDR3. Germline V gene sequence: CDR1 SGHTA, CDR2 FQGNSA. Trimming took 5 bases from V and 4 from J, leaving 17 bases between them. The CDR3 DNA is TGTGCCAGCAGCGAAGGTAGGGTCGAGTCAGAGACCCAGTACTTC. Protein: CASSEGRVESETQYF.

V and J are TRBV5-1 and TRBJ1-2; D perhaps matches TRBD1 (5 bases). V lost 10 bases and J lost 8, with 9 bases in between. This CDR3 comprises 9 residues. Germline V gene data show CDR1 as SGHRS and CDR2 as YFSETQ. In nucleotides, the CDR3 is TGCGCCTCTCACAGGGGCTACACCTTC. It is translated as CASHRGYTF.

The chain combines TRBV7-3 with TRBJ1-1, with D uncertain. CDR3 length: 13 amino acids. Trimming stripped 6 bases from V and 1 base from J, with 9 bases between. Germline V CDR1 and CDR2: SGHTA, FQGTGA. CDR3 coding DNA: TGTGCCAGCAGTTTAGAATCGAACACTGAAGCTTTCTTT. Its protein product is CASSLESNTEAFF.

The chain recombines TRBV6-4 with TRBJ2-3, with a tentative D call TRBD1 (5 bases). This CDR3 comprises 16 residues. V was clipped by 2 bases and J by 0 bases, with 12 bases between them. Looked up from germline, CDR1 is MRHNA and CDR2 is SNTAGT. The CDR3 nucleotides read TGTGCCAGCAGTGACCGTAGGGGATCCAGCACAGATACGCAGTATTTT. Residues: CASSDRRGSSTDTQYF.

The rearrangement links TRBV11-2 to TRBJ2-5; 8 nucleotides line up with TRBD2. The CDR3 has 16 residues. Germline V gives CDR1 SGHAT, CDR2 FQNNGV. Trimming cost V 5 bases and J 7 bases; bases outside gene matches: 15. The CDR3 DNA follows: TGTGCCAGCAGCCAGAACGCCAACGGCGGGGGGTGGACCCAGTACTTC. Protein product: CASSQNANGGGWTQYF.

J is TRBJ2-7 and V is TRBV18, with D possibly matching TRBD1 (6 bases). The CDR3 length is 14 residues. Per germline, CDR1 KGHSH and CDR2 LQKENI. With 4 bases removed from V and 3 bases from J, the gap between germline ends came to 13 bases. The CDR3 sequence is CASSLGQGLYEQYF. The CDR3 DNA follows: TGTGCCAGCTCACTAGGGCAGGGGCTCTACGAGCAGTACTTC.

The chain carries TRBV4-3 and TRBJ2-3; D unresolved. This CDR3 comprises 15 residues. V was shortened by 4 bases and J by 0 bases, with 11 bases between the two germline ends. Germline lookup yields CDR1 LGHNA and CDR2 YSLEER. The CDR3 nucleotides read TGCGCCAGCAGCCGAGAAGAACAAAGCACAGATACGCAGTATTTT. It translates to CASSREEQSTDTQYF.

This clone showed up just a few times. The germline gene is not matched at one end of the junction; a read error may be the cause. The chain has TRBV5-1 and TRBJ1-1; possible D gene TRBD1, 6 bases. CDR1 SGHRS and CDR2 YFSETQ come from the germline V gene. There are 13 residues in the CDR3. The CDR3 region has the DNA TGCGCCAGCAACTTGGGGGGCGACACTGAAGCTTTCTTT. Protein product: CASNLGGDTEAFF.